Sequencing of this T cell receptor (beta chain) was carried out in a study of T cells in Graves' hyperthyroidism and ophthalmopathy. General study findings and limits: Most clonotypes that expanded in the thyroid above 0.001 also showed up in blood.

CDR1 is SEHNR, CDR2 FQNEAQ, per germline (reference sequence). The CDR3 has 14 amino acids. Regions amplified from RNA transcripts were the TCR beta CDR3 regions. In the first-round RT-PCR of the TCR CDR3, the HTBI primer set was used. TCRdb redid the calling of the multiplex PCR reads with MiXCR, one entry per CDR3 protein. The sample has roughly 500,000 distinct CDR3 sequences; 46% are singletons. About this clonotype itself: The antigen is not known. One junction end does not reproduce the germline sequence, and a read error may be involved.

The receptor comes from an adult woman with Graves' disease, either hyperthyroidism or ophthalmopathy (not recorded which). The source material was peripheral blood or thyroid tissue (not recorded which). The chain carries TRBV7-9 and TRBJ2-7, with 9 bases that match TRBD2. The CDR3, as DNA: TGCGCCAGCAGCCCATTATTAGCGGGAGACGAGCAGTGCTTC. This gives the protein CASSPLLAGDEQCF.